This T cell receptor beta chain derives from a study of molecular identifiers for immune sequencing clone quantification (dated 2018 in TCRdb). Background on the whole study: In a replicate experiment, RNA from roughly 18,000 or 92,000 naive CD8 T cells was split into five aliquots, four of which were sequenced. CD8 T cells were used in a methods study to benchmark molecular-identifier clustering-based TCR repertoire sequencing (MIDCIRS) and TCR RNA copy counting. Study-level results and caveats: Spiked-in Jurkat TCR RNA (approximately 10 copies' worth), which is not part of the donor repertoire, was contained in the naive libraries. Spiked-in Jurkat TCR RNA equal to a single cell's worth was reported to be detectable even within 1,200,000 naive CD8 T cells. Highly expanded clone sizes could be underestimated if identical TCR molecules share a barcode. Clones above 20 RNA copies held over 97% of molecules in CMV-specific effector cells but under 1% in naive cells. Without barcode sub-clustering, chimeric consensus sequences inflated TCR diversity; chimeras reached as high as 47%. Approximately 3.3 recovered TCR RNA copies per cell were obtained by modeling, versus about 10 by digital PCR, implying a capture efficiency of about 30%.

There are a few counts of this clonotype. No antigen is known for it. No much larger clone is present one base from it, and per-base qualities are unavailable. Naive CD8 T cell libraries were made from roughly 20,000 to 1,000,000 sorted cells using 10%, 30% or 50% of purified RNA. Naive CD8 T cells, defined as CD8+CD4-CCR7+CD45RA+, were FACS-sorted into RLT Plus buffer on a BD FACSAria II. Around 10 TCR copies' worth of Jurkat RNA were spiked into about 20,000-1,100,000 naive CD8 T cell samples to test detection sensitivity. CD8 T cells were enriched using RosetteSep CD8+ T Cell Enrichment Cocktail and Ficoll-Paque, and the enriched cells then underwent ACK red cell lysis. Library construction relied on PCR. For sequencing, an Illumina HiSeq 4000 was employed. Bulk TCR libraries were generated as previously described, with the TCR primers listed in Table S5 used. The Qiagen AllPrep DNA/RNA kit was used to purify total RNA. Before analysis, reads from multiple sequencing runs of one library were combined. On the authors' methods: Reads were retained only if an exact TCR constant sequence was present, and the retained reads were trimmed to 150 nt and grouped according to their 12-nt molecular barcodes. Reads in each barcode group were sub-clustered using a 15% Levenshtein threshold, and a quality-weighted consensus sequence was built for each RNA molecule. Non-functional sequences were filtered out, along with any lower-count sequence sitting one edit away from another sequence. On the basis of fitting two negative binomial distributions, barcode sub-clusters with fewer than 20% of the maximum read count were discarded. The public reads were reprocessed in TCRdb via fastp at Q25 and MiXCR, keeping in-frame beta chains. Records with the same CDR3 protein are collapsed into one entry carrying the most frequent genes and DNA. TCRdb assigned the V and J calls; the authors' analysis was not used. In this sample the table shows 300,000 to 350,000 distinct CDR3 sequences, 20% to 25% of which occur a single time. Of the sample, approximately 0.85% is held by the ten largest clones.

CDR1 LNHDA and CDR2 SQIVND are derived from the germline V gene (reference sequence). Inclusive of the bounding cysteine and phenylalanine, the CDR3 is 13 residues long. CDR3 DNA is the only sequence kept; it has 39 bases, read in frame from the first base. For this chain, trimming is 4 bases at the V end and 7 bases at the J end, and the number of junction bases without a gene match is 4. The chain joins TRBV19 to TRBJ2-1; 7 junctional bases match TRBD2. The sequenced material came from naive CD8+ T cells from blood, with Jurkat cell RNA spiked in. The sample's cell subset or site, from its label and the paper: FACS-sorted CD8+CD4-CCR7+CD45RA+ naive T cells. The source of this sequence is a human donor in good health. Some libraries in this study had Jurkat cell RNA spiked in. The DNA is as follows: TGTGCCAGTAGTACATCCGGGGGGAATGAGCAGTTCTTC. This encodes CASSTSGGNEQFF.